A single sample is the source of the 32 T cell receptor beta chains below, sequenced in a study of T-cell reconstitution after alpha-beta-depleted transplantation in children. Preparation of the TCRbeta library used unique molecular identifiers. TCRdb reprocessed the PCR reads with MiXCR, giving one entry per CDR3 protein. Among about 350,000 distinct CDR3 sequences listed, about 14% were seen once. The material sequenced was PBMCs, taken from the stem cell graft. Receptors were obtained from a human donor who donated a stem cell graft to a child with Fanconi anemia.

This clonotype was counted ten times or more. The chain has TRBV5-5 and TRBJ2-1; D is ambiguous. With 2 bases removed from V and 1 base from J, the gap between germline ends came to 7 bases. The CDR3 extends over 14 amino acids. CDR1 is SGHKS and CDR2 is YYEKEE in the germline V gene (reference sequence). CDR3 in amino acids: CASSFADSYNEQFF. CDR3 DNA: TGTGCCAGCAGCTTTGCTGATTCCTACAATGAGCAGTTCTTC.

This chain links TRBV19 with TRBJ1-1; D uncertain. Germline CDR1 LNHDA, CDR2 SQIVND (reference sequence). CDR3 length equals 14 residues. V lost 3 bases and J 1 base, leaving 9 bases between the germline ends. For the CDR3, the DNA is TGTGCCAGTAGTATTCGGGGTCAGAACACTGAAGCTTTCTTT. This translates into CASSIRGQNTEAFF.

The chain carries TRBV7-2 and TRBJ2-2, with 7 bases matching TRBD1. This CDR3 has 13 residues. Germline V gene data show CDR1 as SGHTA and CDR2 as FQGNSA. The V segment lost 4 bases and the J segment 9 bases; nucleotides outside the gene matches: 5. The CDR3 loop is CASSSSRGRELFF. DNA of the CDR3: TGTGCCAGCAGCTCGTCTAGGGGGCGGGAGCTGTTTTTT. The entire variable domain, with the rest obtained from reference TRBV7-2 and TRBJ2-2, is as follows: GAGVSQSPSNKVTEKGKDVELRCDPISGHTALYWYRQSLGQGLEFLIYFQGNSAPDKSGLPSDRFSAERTGGSVSTLTIQRTQQEDSAVYLCASSSSRGRELFFGEGSRLTVL.

The rearrangement links TRBV28 to TRBJ1-6; D call uncertain. Trimming removed 2 bases at V and 7 bases at J, with 9 bases between. Germline lookup yields CDR1 MDHEN and CDR2 SYDVKM. This CDR3 has 14 residues. The CDR3 coding sequence is TGTGCCAGCAGTTTAGACCTTCGGAATTCACCCCTCCACTTT. Its protein product is CASSLDLRNSPLHF.

This clonotype was found once. Being one base from a much bigger clone, this may be a read error. The conserved phenylalanine or tryptophan normally closing the CDR3 is absent here, so this likely arose from a read error. The chain links TRBV10-3 to TRBJ2-1; 8 bases align to TRBD2. V shed 6 bases, J shed 8 bases, and the junction held 12 bases outside the gene matches. The CDR3 totals 15 residues. Germline lookup yields CDR1 ENHRY and CDR2 SYGVKD. The CDR3 protein is CAIRSGLVGLHEQFL. CDR3 DNA sequence: TGTGCCATCAGGTCGGGACTAGTGGGTCTCCATGAGCAGTTCTTG.

The chain has TRBV4-3 and TRBJ2-1, with D uncertain. Trimming left V 0 bases short and J 2 bases short, with 8 bases between. The germline V gene encodes CDR1 LGHNA and CDR2 YSLEER. The CDR3 sequence is 15 residues long. The CDR3 protein is CASSQDRLPYNEQFF. Written as DNA, the CDR3 is TGCGCCAGCAGCCAAGATCGACTGCCCTACAATGAGCAGTTCTTC.

This clonotype was seen a few times. The V gene is TRBV10-3, the J gene TRBJ1-4; D perhaps matches TRBD1 (6 bases). This CDR3 has 18 amino acids. Germline V gene lookup returns CDR1 ENHRY and CDR2 SYGVKD. Trimming took off 1 base at V and 7 bases at J, with 22 bases between the two ends. DNA for the CDR3: TGTGCCATCAGTGAGTTCCGACAGGACCACGAAGAGGGTGAAAAACTGTTTTTT. Translating gives CAISEFRQDHEEGEKLFF.

This clonotype was seen many times. This chain links TRBV6-5 with TRBJ1-3; the D is unclear. The length of the CDR3 is 15 residues. The germline gives CDR1 MNHEY, CDR2 SVGAGI. V was cut by 2 bases and J by 0 bases, with 8 bases left in between. The CDR3 DNA reads as TGTGCCAGCAGTTACGATGCCGTCTCTGGAAACACCATATATTTT. Its protein product is CASSYDAVSGNTIYF.

Many counts were recorded for this clonotype. The chain joins TRBV24-1 to TRBJ2-3, with 9 bases that match TRBD1. This CDR3 is 14 amino acids long. Germline trimming cut 10 bases from V and 2 bases from J; bases unmatched to any gene: 6. CDR1 is KGHDR, CDR2 SFDVKD, per germline. In DNA, the CDR3 is TGTGCCACTCAGAGGACAGGGGACACAGATACGCAGTATTTT. Amino acid sequence: CATQRTGDTDTQYF.

V is TRBV6-5 and J is TRBJ2-5; maybe TRBD1 (5 bases). The CDR3 totals 15 residues. Trimming removed 2 bases at V and 3 bases at J, with 13 bases between. CDR1 is MNHEY, CDR2 SVGAGI, per germline. The CDR3 protein is CASSYQVGAKETQYF. Written as DNA, the CDR3 is TGTGCCAGCAGTTACCAGGTTGGGGCGAAAGAGACCCAGTACTTC.

The rearrangement links TRBV6-1 to TRBJ2-6, with 7 bases aligning to TRBD1. CDR1 MNHNS and CDR2 SASEGT come from the germline V gene. Germline trimming cut 6 bases from V and 2 bases from J; bases unmatched to any gene: 10. This CDR3 contains 17 residues. The CDR3, as DNA: TGTGCCAGCAGCCGCACTCCTCAGGGGGCTGGGGCCAACGTCCTGACTTTC. It encodes CASSRTPQGAGANVLTF.

The chain has TRBV5-1 and TRBJ2-7; tentative D call: TRBD2 (6 bases). The CDR3 is made up of 13 amino acids. The V end lost 3 bases, the J end lost 6 bases, and 13 bases lay between the germline ends. CDR1 and CDR2 (germline): SGHRS, YFSETQ. The CDR3 DNA is TGCGCCAGCAGCTCCGGGCCCGGGAGCGAGCAGTACGTC. Its translation: CASSSGPGSEQYV.

This clonotype showed up many times. This chain links TRBV9 with TRBJ1-5; D not resolved. The ends were cut back, 3 bases at V and 3 bases at J, with 7 bases in the middle. The V gene's germline CDR1 is SGDLS and CDR2 YYNGEE. This CDR3 is built from 13 residues. CDR3 loop: CASSEDPNQPQHF. The CDR3 bases are TGTGCCAGCAGCGAGGACCCCAATCAGCCCCAGCATTTT.

This clonotype was seen at least ten times. The V gene is TRBV7-2, the J gene TRBJ1-2; tentatively, D is TRBD1 (5 bases). V was clipped by 1 base and J by 1 base, with 10 bases between them. This CDR3 is 15 amino acids long. Germline V gives CDR1 SGHTA, CDR2 FQGNSA. The CDR3 sequence is CASSLVGTDNYGYTF. The CDR3 DNA is TGTGCCAGCAGCTTAGTCGGGACGGATAACTATGGCTACACCTTC.

This clonotype has just a few counts. CDR3 loop: CASSPPSGIRNTEAFF. For the CDR3, the DNA is TGTGCCAGCTCACCACCCTCGGGGATCAGGAACACTGAAGCTTTCTTT. The J gene is TRBJ1-1, the V gene TRBV18; unclear D gene. Germline V gives CDR1 KGHSH, CDR2 LQKENI. Deletions cut 0 bases from V and 1 base from J, with 12 bases between. There are 16 residues in the CDR3.

In its sample, this clonotype was seen many times. V usage is TRBV12-3 or TRBV12-4 and J usage is TRBJ2-7, with 9 bases aligning to TRBD1. The CDR3 totals 13 residues. Trimming cost V 6 bases and J 3 bases; bases outside gene matches: 3. In nucleotides, the CDR3 is TGTGCCAGCAGCCGACAGGGGGGCTACGAGCAGTACTTC. Amino acid sequence: CASSRQGGYEQYF.

This chain joins TRBV12-3 or TRBV12-4 and TRBJ2-4; D is uncertain. This CDR3 is built from 15 residues. V lost 3 bases and J 1 base, leaving 10 bases between the germline ends. This chain's CDR3 is CASSFSHTAKNIQYF. Here the CDR3 DNA reads TGTGCCAGCAGTTTCTCCCATACGGCCAAAAACATTCAGTACTTC.

This clonotype showed up many times. This chain joins TRBV11-2 and TRBJ2-3; D tentatively reads TRBD1 or TRBD2 (5 bases each). Trimming left V 1 base short and J 2 bases short, with 10 bases between. Germline CDR1 is SGHAT and CDR2 is FQNNGV. The CDR3 sequence is 15 residues long. The CDR3 region is CASSLGRGDTDTQYF. DNA for the CDR3: TGTGCCAGCAGCTTAGGTAGAGGGGACACAGATACGCAGTATTTT.

This clonotype was observed a handful of times. V and J are TRBV20-1 and TRBJ1-1; D gene uncertain. Germline CDR1 and CDR2: DFQATT and SNEGSKA (reference sequence). The CDR3 loop spans 14 amino acids. V shed 4 bases and J shed 4 bases, with 16 bases lying between them. CDR3 in DNA: TGCAGTGCTATCCGAGGTCGGAGGTCCACTGAAGCTTTCTTT. This gives the protein CSAIRGRRSTEAFF.

The chain recombines TRBV20-1 with TRBJ1-1; D unresolved. CDR1 and CDR2 from the germline V gene are DFQATT and SNEGSKA (reference sequence). CDR3 length: 14 residues. The ends were cut back, 6 bases at V and 1 base at J, with 15 bases in the middle. The CDR3 here is CSATPALGNTEAFF. CDR3 sequence (DNA): TGCAGTGCCACCCCTGCCCTTGGGAACACTGAAGCTTTCTTT.

This clonotype was recorded many times. V gene TRBV9 combines with J gene TRBJ2-5, with D possibly being TRBD2 (7 bases). Per germline, CDR1 SGDLS and CDR2 YYNGEE. The CDR3 consists of 18 residues. The V end lost 0 bases, the J end lost 5 bases, and 23 bases lay between the germline ends. The CDR3 sequence: CASSVAEGGGFAGETQYF. In DNA form, the CDR3 reads TGTGCCAGCAGCGTAGCCGAAGGGGGGGGATTCGCAGGGGAGACCCAGTACTTC.

This chain links TRBV14 with TRBJ2-2; maybe TRBD1 (5 bases). Germline V lookup: CDR1 SGHDN, CDR2 FVKESK. The CDR3 contains 14 residues. The ends were cut back, 3 bases at V and 6 bases at J, with 11 bases in the middle. The CDR3 sequence is CASSHRVGPGELFF. As DNA, the CDR3 is TGTGCCAGCAGCCACAGGGTAGGACCCGGGGAGCTGTTTTTT. Full variable domain (remainder filled in from reference TRBV14 and TRBJ2-2): EAGVTQFPSHSVIEKGQTVTLRCDPISGHDNLYWYRRVMGKEIKFLLHFVKESKQDESGMPNNRFLAERTGGTYSTLKVQPAELEDSGVYFCASSHRVGPGELFFGEGSRLTVL.

On this clonotype: This may arise from a read error, as a much more abundant clone is one base away. Given the absence of the conserved phenylalanine or tryptophan at the CDR3 end, a read error is likely. The chain carries TRBV18 and TRBJ1-6; D is perhaps TRBD1 (6 bases). Germline V lookup: CDR1 KGHSH, CDR2 LQKENI. Deletions cut 5 bases from V and 7 bases from J, with 12 bases between. CDR3 length equals 14 residues. This CDR3 is CASSATGKNSPLHV. CDR3 bases: TGTGCCAGCTCAGCCACAGGGAAGAATTCACCCCTCCACGTT.

CDR3: CASSPRLAGDAGTQYF. The CDR3 DNA reads TGTGCCAGCAGTCCCAGACTAGCGGGGGACGCGGGGACCCAGTACTTC. The chain joins TRBV6-1 to TRBJ2-5; 12 nucleotides agree with TRBD2. There are 16 residues in the CDR3. V was clipped by 5 bases and J by 7 bases; unmatched bases: 11. In germline, CDR1 is MNHNS, CDR2 SASEGT.

This clonotype was observed a handful of times. This chain links TRBV7-6 with TRBJ2-2; no definite D call. Germline V lookup: CDR1 SGHVS, CDR2 FNYEAQ. The germline V and J ends were trimmed by 5 bases and 6 bases, with 10 bases remaining between them. The CDR3 runs to 13 residues. CDR3 sequence: CASSVFFAGELFF. For the CDR3, the DNA is TGTGCCAGCAGCGTTTTTTTTGCCGGGGAGCTGTTTTTT.

This clonotype occurred many times. The chain carries TRBV4-3 and TRBJ2-3; a possible D gene is TRBD2 (5 bases). V was trimmed by 0 bases and J by 5 bases, leaving 12 bases between them. Germline-derived CDR1 and CDR2 are LGHNA and YSLEER. The CDR3 contains 15 residues. Here the CDR3 reads CASSQEGFGRDTQYF. The CDR3 nucleotides are TGCGCCAGCAGCCAAGAGGGTTTTGGGAGAGATACGCAGTATTTT.

This clonotype has a count of ten or more. J is TRBJ2-2 and V is TRBV7-9; D remains unclear. Germline CDR1 and CDR2: SEHNR and FQNEAQ (reference sequence). The CDR3 extends over 13 amino acids. V was cut by 2 bases and J by 3 bases, with 4 bases left in between. The CDR3 protein is CASSLSDTGELFF. CDR3 in DNA: TGTGCCAGCAGCTTATCAGACACCGGGGAGCTGTTTTTT.

The gene calls are TRBV5-4 and TRBJ1-4; 9 bases agree with TRBD1. CDR1 and CDR2 from the germline V gene are SGHNT and YYREEE (reference sequence). The CDR3 is 15 amino acids. J gave up 5 bases and V 2 bases, and 4 bases lay outside the gene matches. CDR3 coding DNA: TGTGCCAGCAGCTTTTACAGGGGGCCGAATGAAAAACTGTTTTTT. Translating it yields CASSFYRGPNEKLFF.

This clonotype occurred a few times. The J gene is TRBJ2-4, the V gene TRBV4-2; no reliable D call. V gave up 3 bases and J gave up 0 bases, with 24 bases separating them. Germline-derived CDR1 and CDR2 are LGHNA and YNFKEQ. The CDR3 has 20 residues. This CDR3 reads CASSHIGGGQSEGAKNIQYF. DNA of the CDR3: TGTGCCAGCAGCCATATAGGCGGTGGGCAGTCGGAAGGAGCCAAAAACATTCAGTACTTC.

This clonotype was observed many times. This chain uses TRBV5-1 with TRBJ2-7, with TRBD1 matching 8 bases. The germline CDR1 and CDR2 sequences are SGHRS and YFSETQ. The CDR3 covers 14 residues. V dropped 4 bases and J dropped 2; count of bases not matched to a gene: 5. The DNA of the CDR3 is TGCGCCAGCAGCGTCGGGACAGGTGCCTACGAGCAGTACTTC. Translating gives CASSVGTGAYEQYF.

The chain couples TRBV7-8 to TRBJ1-1, with D perhaps TRBD1 (5 bases). Trimming pared 10 bases from V and 1 base from J, leaving 13 bases between. Germline V gene data show CDR1 as SGHVS and CDR2 as FQNEAQ. The CDR3 has 13 amino acids. CDR3 nucleotide sequence: TGTGCCACCCTTCGGGGACCGAACACTGAAGCTTTCTTT. Translating gives CATLRGPNTEAFF.

This clonotype has a count of ten or more. The CDR3 loop reads CASSPGQGSFRSPLHF. In nucleotides, the CDR3 is TGTGCCAGCAGCCCGGGACAGGGTTCCTTCAGATCACCCCTCCACTTT. The genes are TRBV12-3 or TRBV12-4 and TRBJ1-6, with 9 bases fitting TRBD1. V was clipped by 6 bases and J by 10 bases; unmatched bases: 13. CDR3 length: 16 residues.